These 19 T cell receptor beta chains came from one sample sequenced in a study of neurological immune-mediated disorders. TCRdb passed the 5' RACE reads through MiXCR, listing each CDR3 protein once. The top ten clones hold 1.6% of a sample with about 55,000 distinct CDR3 sequences, around 3.6% of them seen once. Sequencing input: PBMCs. These TCRs come from a man in his thirties or forties with multiple sclerosis.

As concerns this clonotype: A much larger clone lies a single base off, so this may be a read error. The V call is TRBV28, the J call TRBJ2-1; D is ambiguous. The CDR3 consists of 14 residues. CDR1 is MDHEN and CDR2 is SYDVKM in the germline V gene. Trimming took 3 bases from V and 2 from J, leaving 8 bases between them. Written as DNA, the CDR3 is TGTGCCAGCAGTTTGCACATAACCTACAATGAGCAGTTCTTC. Amino acid sequence: CASSLHITYNEQFF.

This clonotype has at least ten counts. This rearrangement joins TRBV7-9 to TRBJ1-4, with 7 bases lining up with TRBD1. CDR1 is SEHNR and CDR2 is FQNEAQ in the germline V gene (reference sequence). Unmatched junction bases numbered 2, after V lost 0 bases and J lost 7 bases. This CDR3 contains 14 residues. The CDR3 loop is CASSLAQGGEKLFF. In DNA, the CDR3 is TGTGCCAGCAGCTTAGCCCAGGGGGGTGAAAAACTGTTTTTT. The full variable domain, completed using reference TRBV7-9 and TRBJ1-4, is DTGVSQNPRHKITKRGQNVTFRCDPISEHNRLYWYRQTLGQGPEFLTYFQNEAQLEKSRLLSDRFSAERPKGSFSTLEIQRTEQGDSAMYLCASSLAQGGEKLFFGSGTQLSVL.

This clonotype showed up many times. The V call is TRBV25-1, the J call TRBJ1-4; D perhaps matches TRBD1 (5 bases). CDR1 and CDR2 (germline): MGHDK, SYGVNS. V lost 4 bases and J 8 bases, leaving 11 bases between the germline ends. This CDR3 has 13 amino acids. The chain's CDR3 is CASSGREGEKLFF. Here the CDR3 DNA reads TGTGCCAGCAGTGGCAGGGAAGGCGAAAAACTGTTTTTT.

Of note for this clonotype: Its ends do not fully match the called genes, so a read error is possible. The chain is built from TRBV7-8 and TRBJ1-5; no clear D gene. The CDR3 runs 14 residues. Germline lookup yields CDR1 SGHVS and CDR2 FQNEAQ. Here the CDR3 reads CASSGRMGNQPQNF. The CDR3 DNA sequence: TGTGCCAGCAGTGGCAGGATGGGCAATCAGCCCCAGAATTTT.

This clonotype was detected many times. The chain joins TRBV7-9 to TRBJ1-6; D unresolved. The germline V and J ends were trimmed by 1 base and 3 bases, with 10 bases remaining between them. The CDR3 spans 16 residues. Germline CDR1 reads SEHNR; CDR2 reads FQNEAQ (reference sequence). DNA of the CDR3: TGTGCCAGCAGCTTAGGGGCCCCTTACTATAATTCACCCCTCCACTTT. This sequence encodes CASSLGAPYYNSPLHF.

This clonotype was seen at least ten times. V usage is TRBV9 and J usage is TRBJ2-1; D not certain. The germline V gene encodes CDR1 SGDLS and CDR2 YYNGEE. The CDR3 spans 13 residues. Trimming pared 3 bases from V and 3 bases from J, leaving 7 bases between. CDR3 nucleotides: TGTGCCAGCAGCGCGGACGACTACAATGAGCAGTTCTTC. It yields the protein CASSADDYNEQFF.

This clonotype showed up many times. The rearrangement joins TRBV6-6 to TRBJ2-7, with D possibly TRBD1 on 6 matching bases. The CDR3 is 13 residues long. Germline V gene sequence: CDR1 MNHNY, CDR2 SVGAGI (reference sequence). Trimming removed 5 bases at V and 4 bases at J, with 12 bases between. CDR3 sequence reads: CASSRQALYEQYF. Here the CDR3 DNA reads TGTGCCAGCAGTCGACAGGCGCTGTACGAGCAGTACTTC.

At least ten counts were recorded for this clonotype. The chain combines TRBV20-1 with TRBJ1-1, with D unclear. V lost 6 bases to trimming and J lost 5 bases, with 19 bases between them. This CDR3 is 14 amino acids long. The germline CDR1 and CDR2 sequences are DFQATT and SNEGSKA (reference sequence). CDR3 in amino acids: CSADADGVWTEAFF. CDR3 in DNA: TGCAGTGCGGACGCGGACGGTGTTTGGACTGAAGCTTTCTTT.

This clonotype was detected ten times or more. The chain couples TRBV5-1 to TRBJ1-5; D remains unclear. The CDR3 sequence is 14 residues long. CDR1 and CDR2 from the germline V gene are SGHRS and YFSETQ. Between the trimmed V and J ends, which lost 4 bases and 5 bases, there was a span of 13 bases. The CDR3 region is CASSPNRPDQPQHF. CDR3 in DNA: TGCGCCAGCAGCCCAAACCGGCCTGATCAGCCCCAGCATTTT.

V usage is TRBV28 and J usage is TRBJ1-1; D remains ambiguous. Germline V gene data show CDR1 as MDHEN and CDR2 as SYDVKM. The ends were cut back, 8 bases at V and 4 bases at J, with 14 bases in the middle. CDR3 length equals 13 residues. CDR3 sequence (DNA): TGTGCCAGCTTCGAAGGAAACCTCACTGAAGCTTTCTTT. This translates into CASFEGNLTEAFF.

This clonotype has ten or more counts. This chain links TRBV29-1 with TRBJ2-2; TRBD2 matches at 12 bases. The CDR3 covers 18 residues. After removal of 2 bases from V and 2 bases from J, the junction contained 9 bases not matched to a gene. The germline V gene has CDR1 SQVTM and CDR2 ANQGSEA. The CDR3 region is CSVELPLTSGGNTGELFF. The DNA for the CDR3 is TGCAGCGTTGAATTGCCCCTGACTAGCGGGGGAAACACCGGGGAGCTGTTTTTT.

This clonotype has at least ten counts. The chain joins TRBV7-9 to TRBJ2-5, with D hard to call. The CDR3 is made up of 15 amino acids. Germline CDR1 reads SEHNR; CDR2 reads FQNEAQ (reference sequence). V was shortened by 2 bases and J by 2 bases, with 12 bases between the two germline ends. This CDR3 reads CASSLMDGGQETQYF. The CDR3 nucleotides are TGTGCCAGCAGCTTAATGGATGGTGGACAAGAGACCCAGTACTTC.

This clonotype was observed a handful of times. The J gene is TRBJ2-1, the V gene TRBV18, with D maybe TRBD2 (5 bases). The CDR3 runs to 19 residues. The ends were cut back, 2 bases at V and 4 bases at J, with 24 bases in the middle. Germline V gene sequence: CDR1 KGHSH, CDR2 LQKENI. CDR3 sequence reads: CASSPSRSVVGGSYNEQFF. For the CDR3, the DNA is TGTGCCAGCTCACCAAGTCGGTCCGTGGTAGGCGGGTCGTACAATGAGCAGTTCTTC.

This clonotype has a count of ten or more. The chain couples TRBV4-1 to TRBJ2-7; 7 bases line up with TRBD1. The CDR3 is 16 residues long. J lost 5 bases, V lost 4 bases, and 14 bases had no gene match. Germline assignment: CDR1 MGHRA and CDR2 YSYEKL. CDR3 residues: CASSLQSDRDANEQYF. The CDR3, as DNA: TGCGCCAGCAGCCTACAATCCGACAGGGATGCCAACGAGCAGTACTTC.

This clonotype was observed at least ten times. The rearrangement joins TRBV27 to TRBJ1-5; D might be TRBD1 (6 bases). Germline loops: CDR1 MNHEY, CDR2 SMNVEV (reference sequence). This CDR3 comprises 16 residues. V was pared by 7 bases and J by 7 bases, with 23 bases between. The CDR3 sequence: CASKTTSGGRFQPQHF. DNA for the CDR3: TGTGCCAGCAAAACCACATCCGGGGGGCGATTCCAGCCCCAGCATTTT.

Many counts were recorded for this clonotype. DNA of the CDR3: TGTGCCACCATCGGACAGGGGGCAGATACGCAGTATTTT. Its protein is CATIGQGADTQYF. V is TRBV11-2 and J is TRBJ2-3; 10 bases fit TRBD1. V dropped 10 bases and J dropped 4; count of bases not matched to a gene: 5. CDR1 and CDR2 from the germline V gene are SGHAT and FQNNGV. This CDR3 region has 13 residues.

This clonotype was seen ten or more times. This sequence joins TRBV29-1 and TRBJ1-2, with 8 bases fitting TRBD1. Germline assignment: CDR1 SQVTM and CDR2 ANQGSEA. The CDR3 runs 13 residues. J was trimmed by 3 bases and V by 2 bases; bases with no gene match: 2. The CDR3 DNA sequence: TGCAGCGTTGAACAGGGGGCGCACTATGGCTACACCTTC. As protein: CSVEQGAHYGYTF.

This clonotype was seen repeatedly, ten times or more. V gene TRBV29-1 combines with J gene TRBJ2-7, with 9 bases aligning to TRBD1. Germline loops: CDR1 SQVTM, CDR2 ANQGSEA. The V and J ends lost 6 bases and 5 bases, in that order; junction bases with no gene match: 8. This CDR3 has 13 residues. CDR3 amino acids: CSVRQGGGNEQYF. DNA for the CDR3: TGCAGCGTCCGACAGGGGGGCGGGAACGAGCAGTACTTC.

This clonotype was observed many times. The chain has TRBV3-1 and TRBJ2-7, with D hard to call. The germline CDR1 and CDR2 sequences are LGHDT and YNNKEL (reference sequence). V was shortened by 0 bases and J by 2 bases, with 11 bases between the two germline ends. This CDR3 contains 15 residues. DNA of the CDR3: TGTGCCAGCAGCCAAGACGGACCCCCCGCCTACGAGCAGTACTTC. Translation gives CASSQDGPPAYEQYF.